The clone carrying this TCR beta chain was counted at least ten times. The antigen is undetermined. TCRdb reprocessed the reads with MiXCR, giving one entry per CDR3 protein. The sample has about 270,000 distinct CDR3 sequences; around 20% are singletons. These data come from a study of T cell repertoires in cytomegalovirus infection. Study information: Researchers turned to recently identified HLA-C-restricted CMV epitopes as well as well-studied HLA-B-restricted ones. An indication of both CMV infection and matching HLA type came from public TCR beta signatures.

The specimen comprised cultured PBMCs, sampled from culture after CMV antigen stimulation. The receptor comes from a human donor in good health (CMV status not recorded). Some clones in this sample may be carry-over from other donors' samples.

CDR3 amino acids: CATSPQGSGNQPQHF. CDR3 DNA: TGTGCCACCAGCCCACAGGGTTCGGGCAATCAGCCCCAGCATTTT. This chain connects TRBV24-1 to TRBJ1-5; perhaps TRBD1 as D (6 bases). The CDR3 is 15 amino acids. Per the germline V gene, CDR1 is KGHDR and CDR2 is SFDVKD. V shed 7 bases and J shed 2 bases, with 14 bases lying between them.